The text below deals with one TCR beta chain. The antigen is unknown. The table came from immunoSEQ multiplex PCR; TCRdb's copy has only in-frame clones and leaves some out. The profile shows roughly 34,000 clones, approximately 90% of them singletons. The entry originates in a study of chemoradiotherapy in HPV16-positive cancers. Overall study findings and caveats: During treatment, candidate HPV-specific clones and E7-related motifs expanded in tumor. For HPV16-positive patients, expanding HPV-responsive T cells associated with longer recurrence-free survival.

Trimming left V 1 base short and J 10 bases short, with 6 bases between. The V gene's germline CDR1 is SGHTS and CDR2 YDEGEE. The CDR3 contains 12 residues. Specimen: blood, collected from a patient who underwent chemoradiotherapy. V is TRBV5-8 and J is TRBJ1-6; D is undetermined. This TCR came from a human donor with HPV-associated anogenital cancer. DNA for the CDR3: TGTGCCAGCAGCTTGAGGGAATCACCCCTCCACTTT. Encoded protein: CASSLRESPLHF.